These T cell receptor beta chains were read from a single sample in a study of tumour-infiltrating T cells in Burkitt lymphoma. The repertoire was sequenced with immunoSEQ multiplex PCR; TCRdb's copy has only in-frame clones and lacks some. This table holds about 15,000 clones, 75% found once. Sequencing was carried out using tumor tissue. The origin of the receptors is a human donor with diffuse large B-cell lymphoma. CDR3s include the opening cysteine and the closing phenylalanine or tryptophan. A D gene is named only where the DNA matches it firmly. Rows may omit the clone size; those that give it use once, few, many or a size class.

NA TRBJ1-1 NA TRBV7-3 TGTGCCAGCAGCCCAGGGACCCTTTTGAACACTGAAGCTTTCTTT CASSPGTLLNTEAFF
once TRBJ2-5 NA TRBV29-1 TGCAGCGTTGAAGAGAAGGCGGAGACCCAGTACTTC CSVEEKAETQYF
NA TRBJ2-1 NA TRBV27 TGTGCCAGCAGCAACAGGGACTCCTACAATGAGCAGTTCTTC CASSNRDSYNEQFF
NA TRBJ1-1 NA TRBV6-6 TGTGCCAGCAGTTACGATGAAGCTTTCTTT CASSYDEAFF
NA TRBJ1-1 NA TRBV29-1 TGCAGCGTTGGGGTGAACACTGAAGCTTTCTTT CSVGVNTEAFF
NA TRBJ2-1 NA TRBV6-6 TGTGCCAGCAGTTACTCGGATGGAAATGAGCAGTTCTTC CASSYSDGNEQFF
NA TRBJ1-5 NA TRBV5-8 TGTGCCAGCAGGAGACAGGCGAATCAGCCCCAGCATTTT CASRRQANQPQHF
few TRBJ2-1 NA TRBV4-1 TGCGCCAGCAGCCAAGAAGGGAGACACAATGAGCAGTTCTTC CASSQEGRHNEQFF
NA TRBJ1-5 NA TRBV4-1 TGCGCCAGCAGCCAATTTATGGGGCTCAATCAGCCCCAGCATTTT CASSQFMGLNQPQHF
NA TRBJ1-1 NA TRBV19 TGTGCCAGTAGTCTGTTCGGCAGAGAAGCTTTCTTT CASSLFGREAFF